This T cell receptor (beta chain) was retrieved from a study of blood T cell repertoires in COVID-19. In the study overall: Samples came from the United States, Italy and Spain, spanning acute and convalescent COVID-19. The cDNA or gDNA used as material had been derived from T cells, B-cell-depleted T cells, or PBMCs.

Germline assignment: CDR1 SNHLY and CDR2 FYNNEI. With 3 bases removed from V and 2 bases from J, the gap between germline ends came to 11 bases. The CDR3 is 15 amino acids. In the study's own analysis: The assay estimated nucleated cells by amplifying reference gene primers. TCRdb keeps only in-frame clones here, not all; method: immunoSEQ multiplex PCR. The V and J calls and the clone size are those of that table, but D and trimming were determined from the DNA. The repertoire consists of about 130,000 clones, with more than 70% occurring once and the leading ten covering 4.3%. The sample was peripheral blood. The clonotype originates from a human donor in a cohort sampled during active COVID-19. The rearrangement joins TRBV2 to TRBJ1-5; D unresolved. CDR3 DNA: TGTGCCAGCAGTGACCGTACCGGGGGCAATCAGCCCCAGCATTTT. Translation gives CASSDRTGGNQPQHF.